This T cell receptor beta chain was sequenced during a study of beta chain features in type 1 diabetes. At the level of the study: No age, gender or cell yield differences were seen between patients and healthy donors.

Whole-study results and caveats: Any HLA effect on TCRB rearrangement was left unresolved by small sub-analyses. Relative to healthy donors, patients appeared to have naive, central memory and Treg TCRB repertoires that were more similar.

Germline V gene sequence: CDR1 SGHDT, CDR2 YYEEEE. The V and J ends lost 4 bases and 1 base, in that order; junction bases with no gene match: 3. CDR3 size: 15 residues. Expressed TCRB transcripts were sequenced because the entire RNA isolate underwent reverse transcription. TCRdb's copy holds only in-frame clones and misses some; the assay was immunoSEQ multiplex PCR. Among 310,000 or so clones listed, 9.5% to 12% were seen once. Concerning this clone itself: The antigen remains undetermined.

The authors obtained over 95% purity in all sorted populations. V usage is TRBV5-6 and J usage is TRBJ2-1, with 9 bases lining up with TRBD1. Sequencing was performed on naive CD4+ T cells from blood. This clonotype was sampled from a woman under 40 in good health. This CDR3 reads CASSRQGGSYNEQFF. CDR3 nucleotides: TGTGCCAGCAGCCGACAGGGGGGATCCTACAATGAGCAGTTCTTC.